This T cell receptor beta chain was found in a study of cytomegalovirus exposure and HLA in healthy donors. Study results and limitations: The majority of CMV-associated TCR beta chains were reported as apparently HLA-restricted in a later analysis. In vitro, three CMV-associated chains proved specific for CMV antigens. Immune exposure information available was restricted to CMV serostatus.

For this clone: What it binds is not known.

13 Jbeta primers and 60 Vbeta primers were used for the PCR. TCRdb's table, derived via immunoSEQ multiplex PCR, lists solely in-frame clones and lacks some. In the table there are 180,000 or so clones, approximately 82% of which are singletons. The sample consisted of PBMCs. This receptor was obtained from a woman aged 40 to 50 in good health and CMV-seropositive.

The CDR3, as DNA: TGTGCCAGCGGTAGACAAGAGACCCAGTACTTC. The encoded protein is CASGRQETQYF. The chain couples TRBV6-5 to TRBJ2-5; unclear D gene. The CDR3 runs 11 residues. Trimming pared 8 bases from V and 2 bases from J, leaving 6 bases between. Germline CDR1 and CDR2: MNHEY and SVGAGI.